The entry that follows covers one TCR beta chain sequence. Its target is not known. The table came from immunoSEQ multiplex PCR; TCRdb's copy has only in-frame clones and leaves some out. The sample has 150,000 to 200,000 clones, 80% to 95% seen once; the top ten hold around 6.3%. This CDR3 has 14 amino acids. From germline, CDR1 is KGHSH and CDR2 LQKENI. With 4 bases clipped from V and 5 bases from J, the junction kept 6 bases outside the gene matches. The source of the sample is a study of T cell responses to AZD1222 COVID-19 vaccine. Study findings and constraints: The CD4 TCRs associated with vaccination extended across spike and predominated at 160-218 and 743-854. Females made up more of the donors, who were largely white British, and clonal diversity may have come out too low.

The chain is built from TRBV18 and TRBJ1-2, with 8 positions matching TRBD1. The material was peripheral blood, obtained 28 days after the second AZD1222 dose. This TCR was recovered from an adult who received the AZD1222 COVID-19 vaccine. In DNA form, the CDR3 reads TGTGCCAGCTCACGGACAGGGCAGATATATGGCTACACCTTC. Encoded protein: CASSRTGQIYGYTF.